The 27 T cell receptor beta chains reported below all come from one sample, sequenced in a study of cytomegalovirus exposure and HLA in healthy donors. Use of 60 Vbeta and 13 Jbeta primers characterized the PCR. TCRdb's copy holds only in-frame clones and misses some; the assay was immunoSEQ multiplex PCR. The table lists some 42,000 clones, around half of them singletons. Sequencing was done on a sample of PBMCs. The source is a human donor in good health.

V and J are TRBV5-6 and TRBJ1-5; D perhaps matches TRBD1 (6 bases). CDR3 size: 14 residues. Between the trimmed V and J ends, which lost 2 bases and 3 bases, there was a span of 9 bases. The V gene's germline CDR1 is SGHDT and CDR2 YYEEEE. CDR3 region: CASSLRGFNQPQHF. CDR3 coding DNA: TGTGCCAGCAGCTTAAGGGGGTTCAATCAGCCCCAGCATTTT.

The sample holds a few counts of this clone. The chain carries TRBV10-3 and TRBJ2-1; 12 positions agree with TRBD2. CDR1 is ENHRY, CDR2 SYGVKD, per germline. CDR3 length: 15 amino acids. J was trimmed by 7 bases and V by 3 bases; bases with no gene match: 4. The CDR3 sequence is CAISEFGTSGNEQFF. The CDR3 DNA follows: TGTGCCATCAGTGAATTCGGGACTAGCGGGAATGAGCAGTTCTTC.

Only a few counts were recorded for this clone. This sample also contains other DNA sequences that code for the same CDR3. This sequence joins TRBV18 and TRBJ2-1; TRBD1 agrees at 9 bases. The junction had 1 base not matched to a gene; V was cut back by 2 bases and J by 5 bases. The CDR3 is 14 amino acids. Germline V CDR1 and CDR2: KGHSH, LQKENI. This CDR3 is CASSPRDRDNEQFF. The DNA of the CDR3 is TGTGCCAGCTCACCAAGGGACAGGGACAATGAGCAGTTCTTC.

The rearrangement joins TRBV19 to TRBJ2-1, with a tentative D call TRBD1 (6 bases). V shed 5 bases and J shed 5 bases, with 10 bases lying between them. Germline CDR1 and CDR2: LNHDA and SQIVND (reference sequence). The CDR3 spans 13 residues. CDR3 nucleotide sequence: TGTGCCAGTAGTGGGCAGGGGCACAATGAGCAGTTCTTC. Translated, it gives CASSGQGHNEQFF.

This clone was counted between two and nine times. In DNA form, the CDR3 reads TGTGCCAGCCTATTTACCCGTTCTGGAAACACCATATATTTT. Encoded protein: CASLFTRSGNTIYF. This chain joins TRBV6-6 and TRBJ1-3, with D unresolved. The CDR3 extends over 14 amino acids. The V gene's germline CDR1 is MNHNY and CDR2 SVGAGI (reference sequence). Trimming removed 8 bases from V and 1 base from J, with 12 bases in between.

The genes are TRBV2 and TRBJ2-5, with D tentatively TRBD2 (5 bases). TRBJ2-7 explains the end of the DNA better; the J call may be wrong. The germline V gene encodes CDR1 SNHLY and CDR2 FYNNEI. The CDR3 length is 13 residues. In DNA, the CDR3 is TGTGCCAGTCAGCGAAGAGGGAGCAACGAGCAGTACTTC. Its protein product is CASQRRGSNEQYF.

V and J are TRBV4-1 and TRBJ2-7, with a tentative D call TRBD2 (6 bases). This CDR3 has 15 residues. The V gene lost 0 bases and the J gene lost 1 base, with 10 bases spanning the gap. Germline CDR1 MGHRA, CDR2 YSYEKL. CDR3 protein: CASSQDLRGSYEQYF. The CDR3 DNA reads TGCGCCAGCAGCCAAGATTTACGGGGGTCCTACGAGCAGTACTTC.

This chain joins TRBV7-9 and TRBJ2-5; 8 bases line up with TRBD1. The CDR3 sequence is 15 residues long. Germline V gene sequence: CDR1 SEHNR, CDR2 FQNEAQ (reference sequence). V gave up 9 bases and J gave up 5 bases; unmatched junction bases: 14. CDR3 in DNA: TGTGCCAGGAGCCCTGGATTCAACAGGGGGGAGACCCAGTACTTC. Translating gives CARSPGFNRGETQYF.

This clone came up many times. This chain connects TRBV28 to TRBJ1-5; no definite D call. V lost 6 bases and J lost 2, with 14 bases in between. This CDR3 is 15 amino acids long. Germline V gene lookup returns CDR1 MDHEN and CDR2 SYDVKM. The CDR3: CASSEGGRGNQPQHF. Written as DNA, the CDR3 is TGTGCCAGCAGCGAGGGAGGGAGAGGCAATCAGCCCCAGCATTTT.

The CDR3 is CASSSRDGRSYEQYF. CDR3 nucleotide sequence: TGTGCCAGCAGTTCCCGAGACGGGAGAAGCTACGAGCAGTACTTC. This chain uses TRBV27 with TRBJ2-7; D is perhaps TRBD2 (6 bases). CDR1 is MNHEY and CDR2 is SMNVEV in the germline V gene (reference sequence). This CDR3 is built from 15 residues. Deletions cut 4 bases from V and 3 bases from J, with 16 bases between.

This chain links TRBV7-2 with TRBJ1-6, with unresolved D. The germline gives CDR1 SGHTA, CDR2 FQGNSA. The V end was cut by 4 bases, the J end by 11 bases, with 9 bases between. CDR3 length: 12 residues. The CDR3 DNA reads TGTGCCAGCAGCTCCCTCGGGACACCCCTCCACTTT. Encoded protein: CASSSLGTPLHF.

A word on this clone: Other nucleotide sequences from this sample produce the same CDR3. V is TRBV30 and J is TRBJ1-4, with D possibly matching TRBD1 (6 bases). Germline CDR1 GTSNPN, CDR2 SVGIG (reference sequence). Trimming cost V 7 bases and J 3 bases, with 21 bases left between them. This CDR3 has 16 amino acids. CDR3 region: CASLLGGPGANEKLFF. CDR3 coding DNA: TGTGCCTCGCTATTAGGGGGACCCGGAGCTAATGAAAAACTGTTTTTT. Full variable domain (remainder filled in from reference TRBV30 and TRBJ1-4): SQTIHQWPATLVQPVGSPLSLECTVEGTSNPNLYWYRQAAGRGLQLLFYSVGIGQISSEVPQNLSASRPQDRQFILSSKKLLLSDSGFYLCASLLGGPGANEKLFFGSGTQLSVL.

This clone was seen once. The rearrangement joins TRBV30 to TRBJ2-3; 8 positions match TRBD1. The CDR3 has 12 amino acids. V trimming: 5 bases; J trimming: 10 bases; junction bases outside the gene matches: 8. In germline, CDR1 is GTSNPN, CDR2 SVGIG (reference sequence). The CDR3 bases are TGTGCCTGGGACAGGGGCAAGGTGGCGCAGTATTTT. Its protein product is CAWDRGKVAQYF. The entire variable domain, with the rest obtained from reference TRBV30 and TRBJ2-3, is as follows: SQTIHQWPATLVQPVGSPLSLECTVEGTSNPNLYWYRQAAGRGLQLLFYSVGIGQISSEVPQNLSASRPQDRQFILSSKKLLLSDSGFYLCAWDRGKVAQYFGPGTRLTVL.

The chain recombines TRBV19 with TRBJ1-4, with TRBD1 as a possible D gene (5 bases). In germline, CDR1 is LNHDA, CDR2 SQIVND (reference sequence). This CDR3 region has 14 residues. Trimming cost V 4 bases and J 8 bases, with 14 bases left between them. CDR3 bases: TGTGCCAGTAGTAACTCAGGGCAGCAGGAAAAACTGTTTTTT. Its translation is CASSNSGQQEKLFF.

This clone appeared a single time. The chain joins TRBV7-9 to TRBJ2-7; D perhaps matches TRBD2 (5 bases). Trimming stripped 5 bases from V and 1 base from J, with 18 bases between. The CDR3 totals 16 residues. Germline V gene sequence: CDR1 SEHNR, CDR2 FQNEAQ (reference sequence). CDR3 coding DNA: TGTGCCAGCAGCCCTGGGAGAACCTTTGATTCCTACGAGCAGTACTTC. Protein: CASSPGRTFDSYEQYF.

The V call is TRBV9, the J call TRBJ1-2; D perhaps matches TRBD1 (5 bases). This CDR3 spans 13 amino acids. Germline V gene sequence: CDR1 SGDLS, CDR2 YYNGEE. V was cut by 0 bases and J by 3 bases, with 6 bases left in between. The CDR3 region is CASSVGGYYGYTF. The CDR3 DNA sequence: TGTGCCAGCAGCGTAGGGGGCTACTATGGCTACACCTTC.

CDR3 sequence reads: CASSSQGHGNQPQHF. For the CDR3, the DNA is TGTGCCAGCAGCTCACAGGGTCATGGCAATCAGCCCCAGCATTTT. This chain connects TRBV5-4 to TRBJ1-5; tentatively, D is TRBD1 (6 bases). V lost 3 bases and J 2 bases, leaving 12 bases between the germline ends. Germline lookup yields CDR1 SGHNT and CDR2 YYREEE (reference sequence). This CDR3 spans 15 amino acids.

This chain joins TRBV4-3 and TRBJ2-7; D might be TRBD2 (7 bases). Germline-derived CDR1 and CDR2 are LGHNA and YSLEER. The germline V and J ends were trimmed by 0 bases and 6 bases, with 21 bases remaining between them. This CDR3 spans 17 amino acids. The CDR3 DNA reads TGCGCCAGCAGCCAAGAGCCCTTTAGGGGGAGGGCCCCCGAGCAGTACTTC. Protein product: CASSQEPFRGRAPEQYF.

V usage is TRBV28 and J usage is TRBJ1-2, with D tentatively TRBD1 (6 bases). Germline lookup yields CDR1 MDHEN and CDR2 SYDVKM. V was cut by 1 base and J by 7 bases, with 10 bases left in between. This CDR3 contains 13 residues. The CDR3 is CASSLSGVGGYTF. The CDR3 region has the DNA TGTGCCAGCAGTTTATCAGGGGTGGGTGGCTACACCTTC.

The chain links TRBV18 to TRBJ2-3; the D gene is possibly TRBD2 (6 bases). Germline V gene sequence: CDR1 KGHSH, CDR2 LQKENI. The V end lost 2 bases, the J end lost 3 bases, and 15 bases lay between the germline ends. This CDR3 has 16 amino acids. The CDR3, as DNA: TGTGCCAGCTCACCAACGGGCTTAGGAGGGACAGATACGCAGTATTTT. Amino acid sequence: CASSPTGLGGTDTQYF.

This clone was detected many times. The chain combines TRBV2 with TRBJ1-1, with 8 nucleotides matching TRBD1. J gave up 5 bases and V 6 bases, and 11 bases lay outside the gene matches. Germline V gene lookup returns CDR1 SNHLY and CDR2 FYNNEI. The CDR3 length is 15 residues. CDR3 residues: CASRVGQGRVTEAFF. CDR3 bases: TGTGCCAGCAGGGTCGGACAGGGCCGGGTGACTGAAGCTTTCTTT.

This clone was counted a few times. Here the CDR3 reads CASSLTSPRYEQYF. The CDR3 DNA follows: TGTGCCAGCAGCCTGACTAGTCCCCGCTACGAGCAGTACTTC. J is TRBJ2-7 and V is TRBV11-2, with D possibly being TRBD2 (6 bases). Germline-derived CDR1 and CDR2 are SGHAT and FQNNGV. Trimming removed 5 bases from V and 3 bases from J, with 14 bases in between. CDR3 length: 14 amino acids. Supplemented by reference TRBV11-2 and TRBJ2-7, the full variable domain reads EAGVAQSPRYKIIEKRQSVAFWCNPISGHATLYWYQQILGQGPKLLIQFQNNGVVDDSQLPKDRFSAERLKGVDSTLKIQPAKLEDSAVYLCASSLTSPRYEQYFGPGTRLTVT.

V gene TRBV18 combines with J gene TRBJ2-1; TRBD2 agrees at 10 bases. Per the germline V gene, CDR1 is KGHSH and CDR2 is LQKENI. Trimming removed 2 bases from V and 5 bases from J; junction bases left unmatched: 3. The CDR3 is 15 residues long. The CDR3 reads CASSPGLAGDNEQFF. The CDR3 coding sequence is TGTGCCAGCTCACCAGGGCTAGCGGGAGACAATGAGCAGTTCTTC.

The rearrangement uses TRBV15 and TRBJ1-2, with TRBD1 matching 7 bases. V lost 0 bases and J lost 2; bases outside the gene matches: 9. Germline V gene sequence: CDR1 LNHNV, CDR2 YYDKDF (reference sequence). This CDR3 is 17 amino acids long. This CDR3 is CATSRDKQGISNYGYTF. As DNA, the CDR3 is TGTGCCACCAGCAGAGACAAACAGGGGATTTCCAACTATGGCTACACCTTC.

The rearrangement uses TRBV11-1 and TRBJ2-2, with 9 bases aligning to TRBD2. This CDR3 has 15 residues. V shed 2 bases, J shed 3 bases, and the junction held 1 base outside the gene matches. The germline CDR1 and CDR2 sequences are SGHAT and FQDESV (reference sequence). The CDR3 region has the DNA TGTGCCAGCAGCTTAAGGACTAGCGACACCGGGGAGCTGTTTTTT. As protein: CASSLRTSDTGELFF.

This clone was observed once. The rearrangement uses TRBV11-1 and TRBJ1-3, with D unresolved. Looked up from germline, CDR1 is SGHAT and CDR2 is FQDESV (reference sequence). V lost 1 base and J lost 0, with 10 bases in between. The CDR3 runs to 16 residues. CDR3 sequence: CASSLERLSSGNTIYF. CDR3 nucleotide sequence: TGTGCCAGCAGCTTAGAGAGGCTGAGCTCTGGAAACACCATATATTTT.

This clone has a single count. This rearrangement joins TRBV5-4 to TRBJ2-3; 9 bases match TRBD1. With 0 bases clipped from V and 3 bases from J, the junction kept 8 bases outside the gene matches. Germline CDR1 is SGHNT and CDR2 is YYREEE (reference sequence). The CDR3 runs to 17 residues. As DNA, the CDR3 is TGTGCCAGCAGCTTGGCCGGTTCAGGGACAGGGACAGATACGCAGTATTTT. Its translation is CASSLAGSGTGTDTQYF.